Listed here is a single T cell receptor beta chain. Method: immunoSEQ multiplex PCR; TCRdb's copy keeps in-frame clones and lacks some. The sample has fewer than 95,000 clones; under 85% are singletons. These data are taken from a study of blood T cell repertoires in COVID-19. As for the study in general: PBMCs, B-cell-depleted T cells, or T cells were the source of the cDNA or gDNA that made up the material.

Germline loops: CDR1 KGHDR, CDR2 SFDVKD. V lost 1 base and J 2 bases, leaving 12 bases between the germline ends. This CDR3 is built from 16 residues. Sequencing was carried out using peripheral blood. The receptor was isolated from a human donor in a cohort sampled during active COVID-19. The rearrangement uses TRBV24-1 and TRBJ2-3; no firm D call. The CDR3, as DNA: TGTGCCACCAGTGATTTTACGGCGGAACACACAGATACGCAGTATTTT. Residues: CATSDFTAEHTDTQYF.